The next 19 T cell receptor beta chains were all read from a single sample in a study of cytomegalovirus exposure and HLA in healthy donors (dated by TCRdb to about 2017). The library was prepared using the immunoSEQ multiplex PCR assay. TCRdb holds this immuneACCESS table with in-frame rearrangements only. Some clones are missing; in checked studies, unresolved V genes explain under half, and the rest has no known cause. This sample comprises 150,000 to 200,000 clones, around 86% of them detected only once. Over 1.3% of the sample is taken by the ten largest. The sequenced material came from PBMCs. The receptor source for this set is a woman in her late teens or twenties in good health and CMV-seronegative.

The sample holds one count of this clone. This chain connects TRBV4-1 to TRBJ2-3; 7 bases fit TRBD2. This CDR3 comprises 15 residues. Trimming at V came to 10 bases and at J to 6 bases, leaving 16 bases not matched to a gene. Germline V gene lookup returns CDR1 MGHRA and CDR2 YSYEKL. CDR3 bases: TGCGCCACCAGACTAGTGGGCGGGAGAGACGATACGCAGTATTTT. Its translation is CATRLVGGRDDTQYF.

The chain has TRBV2 and TRBJ2-2, with a weak D call TRBD2 (5 bases). Germline-derived CDR1 and CDR2 are SNHLY and FYNNEI. This CDR3 has 15 amino acids. Trimming cost V 6 bases and J 0 bases, with 11 bases left between them. The CDR3 protein is CASRSSTTNTGELFF. The CDR3 DNA is TGTGCCAGCAGGTCTAGCACAACGAACACCGGGGAGCTGTTTTTT.

V gene TRBV30 combines with J gene TRBJ2-7; 11 bases line up with TRBD1. J gave up 5 bases and V 1 base, and 1 base lay outside the gene matches. Germline V gives CDR1 GTSNPN, CDR2 SVGIG (reference sequence). CDR3 length: 13 amino acids. CDR3 protein: CAWSGDRGNEQYF. Written as DNA, the CDR3 is TGTGCCTGGAGTGGGGACAGGGGGAACGAGCAGTACTTC.

V gene TRBV6-5 combines with J gene TRBJ1-2; D is perhaps TRBD1 (6 bases). From germline, CDR1 is MNHEY and CDR2 SVGAGI. Trimming pared 5 bases from V and 8 bases from J, leaving 21 bases between. This CDR3 has 15 amino acids. CDR3 residues: CASSRGVRGERGYTF. The CDR3 nucleotides are TGTGCCAGCAGTCGTGGTGTCAGGGGCGAAAGAGGCTACACCTTC.

The chain couples TRBV2 to TRBJ2-3; possibly TRBD1 for D (6 bases). V gave up 3 bases and J gave up 3 bases, with 13 bases separating them. CDR1 is SNHLY and CDR2 is FYNNEI in the germline V gene. The CDR3 is 15 residues long. CDR3 protein: CASSDQGRRTDTQYF. For the CDR3, the DNA is TGTGCCAGCAGTGATCAGGGGCGCAGGACAGATACGCAGTATTTT.

The chain carries TRBV7-9 and TRBJ1-4; TRBD1 matches at 7 bases. This CDR3 has 15 amino acids. Looked up from germline, CDR1 is SEHNR and CDR2 is FQNEAQ (reference sequence). J lost 6 bases, V lost 6 bases, and 10 bases had no gene match. DNA for the CDR3: TGTGCCAGCAGGGCCCCCGGGACAGACTATGAAAAACTGTTTTTT. It specifies CASRAPGTDYEKLFF.

The genes are TRBV7-7 and TRBJ2-3; the match to TRBD2 covers 14 bases. The CDR3 length is 15 residues. J gave up 6 bases and V 4 bases, and 3 bases lay outside the gene matches. Germline-derived CDR1 and CDR2 are SSHAT and FNYEAQ (reference sequence). CDR3: CASSSGLAGGDTQYF. The CDR3 coding sequence is TGTGCCAGCAGCTCCGGACTAGCGGGAGGTGATACGCAGTATTTT.

This clone occurred once. The J gene is TRBJ2-1, the V gene TRBV9; weak D call: TRBD2 (5 bases). The CDR3 is made up of 15 amino acids. V was cut by 0 bases and J by 4 bases, with 11 bases left in between. The V gene's germline CDR1 is SGDLS and CDR2 YYNGEE. This CDR3 is CASSVEPGSYNEQFF. CDR3 DNA sequence: TGTGCCAGCAGCGTAGAACCGGGGAGTTACAATGAGCAGTTCTTC. Together with reference TRBV9 and TRBJ2-1, the CDR3 gives the full variable domain: DSGVTQTPKHLITATGQRVTLRCSPRSGDLSVYWYQQSLDQGLQFLIQYYNGEERAKGNILERFSAQQFPDLHSELNLSSLELGDSALYFCASSVEPGSYNEQFFGPGTRLTVL.

The chain couples TRBV5-3 to TRBJ1-4; D gene uncertain. TRBV5-3 belongs to the ORF category, with a function that is uncertain. Trimming cost V 4 bases and J 7 bases, with 20 bases left between them. The CDR3 consists of 16 residues. The CDR3 region has the DNA TGTGCCAGAAGCCCCACGGTTTCCCGGAGGCGTGAAAAACTGTTTTTT. Residues: CARSPTVSRRREKLFF.

The chain is built from TRBV7-9 and TRBJ1-2; D gene unclear. This CDR3 region has 15 residues. The V gene lost 3 bases and the J gene lost 1 base, with 12 bases spanning the gap. Germline CDR1 and CDR2: SEHNR and FQNEAQ (reference sequence). The CDR3 loop is CASSFATDYNYGYTF. The CDR3 DNA sequence: TGTGCCAGCAGCTTCGCCACAGACTATAACTATGGCTACACCTTC.

This chain connects TRBV5-1 to TRBJ2-1, with 11 bases identical to TRBD2. The germline CDR1 and CDR2 sequences are SGHRS and YFSETQ. This CDR3 contains 17 residues. V shed 3 bases and J 0 bases; nucleotides not matched to a gene: 5. The CDR3 nucleotides read TGCGCCAGCAGCTGGGGACTAGCGGACAGCTCCTACAATGAGCAGTTCTTC. Translating it yields CASSWGLADSSYNEQFF.

The genes are TRBV5-4 and TRBJ1-1; 7 nucleotides agree with TRBD1. Per the germline V gene, CDR1 is SGHNT and CDR2 is YYREEE (reference sequence). The CDR3 runs to 15 residues. J gave up 1 base and V 2 bases, and 5 bases lay outside the gene matches. Written as DNA, the CDR3 is TGTGCCAGCAGCTTCCGACAGGGCCAGAACACTGAAGCTTTCTTT. Protein product: CASSFRQGQNTEAFF.

DNA for the CDR3: TGCAGCGTTGAAGGGACAGGTCGATCCTCCTACGAGCAGTACTTC. Protein: CSVEGTGRSSYEQYF. This chain links TRBV29-1 with TRBJ2-7, with 7 bases that match TRBD1. Germline-derived CDR1 and CDR2 are SQVTM and ANQGSEA. V lost 1 base, J lost 0 bases, and 6 bases stayed unmatched. The length of the CDR3 is 15 residues.

The rearrangement links TRBV15 to TRBJ1-5, with 8 positions matching TRBD1. The CDR3 contains 14 residues. J was trimmed by 5 bases and V by 4 bases; bases with no gene match: 4. The germline V gene has CDR1 LNHNV and CDR2 YYDKDF (reference sequence). The CDR3 sequence: CATSKNRGDQPQHF. The CDR3 coding sequence is TGTGCCACCAGCAAAAACAGGGGGGATCAGCCCCAGCATTTT.

The chain employs TRBV15 and TRBJ2-3, with TRBD2 identical over 8 bases. Per germline, CDR1 LNHNV and CDR2 YYDKDF (reference sequence). The CDR3 sequence is 18 residues long. J was trimmed by 4 bases and V by 5 bases; bases with no gene match: 17. CDR3 DNA: TGTGCCACCAGCGGGTACTCTGGACTAGCTGTATTCTCAGATACGCAGTATTTT. It translates to CATSGYSGLAVFSDTQYF. The full variable domain, with the rest looked up from reference TRBV15 and TRBJ2-3, is DAMVIQNPRYQVTQFGKPVTLSCSQTLNHNVMYWYQQKSSQAPKLLFHYYDKDFNNEADTPDNFQSRRPNTSFCFLDIRSPGLGDTAMYLCATSGYSGLAVFSDTQYFGPGTRLTVL.

There are a few counts of this clone. This chain connects TRBV6-1 to TRBJ1-2; no definite D call. V was cut by 2 bases and J by 8 bases, with 9 bases left in between. This CDR3 has 12 residues. Looked up from germline, CDR1 is MNHNS and CDR2 is SASEGT. The CDR3 sequence: CASSELRLGYTF. The CDR3 coding sequence is TGTGCCAGCAGTGAATTGCGCCTAGGCTACACCTTC.

The chain uses TRBV6-1 and TRBJ1-2, with 12 bases fitting TRBD1. The CDR3 is 14 residues long. From germline, CDR1 is MNHNS and CDR2 SASEGT. V lost 3 bases and J lost 8; bases outside the gene matches: 4. The CDR3 DNA is TGTGCCAGCAGTGAGTGGGACAGGGGGCAAGGCTACACCTTC. Translated: CASSEWDRGQGYTF.

This chain uses TRBV5-1 with TRBJ2-3, with 10 nucleotides matching TRBD2. The CDR3 is 14 residues long. In germline, CDR1 is SGHRS, CDR2 YFSETQ. Germline trimming cut 4 bases from V and 3 bases from J; bases unmatched to any gene: 2. The CDR3 region has the DNA TGCGCCAGCAGCCATAGCGGGGGGACAGATACGCAGTATTTT. It encodes CASSHSGGTDTQYF.

The J gene is TRBJ1-1, the V gene TRBV7-8, with TRBD1 as a possible D gene (5 bases). Trimming removed 3 bases from V and 3 bases from J, with 8 bases in between. The germline CDR1 and CDR2 sequences are SGHVS and FQNEAQ. There are 13 residues in the CDR3. The CDR3 sequence is CASSLGGDTEAFF. The CDR3, as DNA: TGTGCCAGCAGCTTGGGGGGGGACACTGAAGCTTTCTTT.